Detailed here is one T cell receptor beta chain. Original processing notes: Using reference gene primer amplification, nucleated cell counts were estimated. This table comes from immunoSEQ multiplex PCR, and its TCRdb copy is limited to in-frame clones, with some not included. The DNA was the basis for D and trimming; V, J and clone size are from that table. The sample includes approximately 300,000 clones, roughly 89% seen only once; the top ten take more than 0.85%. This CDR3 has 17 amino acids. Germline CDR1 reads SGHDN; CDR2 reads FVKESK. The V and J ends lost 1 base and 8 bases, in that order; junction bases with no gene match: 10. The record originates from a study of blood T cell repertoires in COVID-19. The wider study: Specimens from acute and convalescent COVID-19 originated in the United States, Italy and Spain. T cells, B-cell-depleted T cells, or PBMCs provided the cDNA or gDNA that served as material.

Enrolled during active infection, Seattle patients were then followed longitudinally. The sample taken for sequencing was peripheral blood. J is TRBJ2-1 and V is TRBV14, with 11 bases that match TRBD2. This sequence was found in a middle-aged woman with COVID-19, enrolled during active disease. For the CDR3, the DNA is TGTGCCAGCAGCCAAGGACGACTAGCGGGGCCCTGGGATGAGCAGTTCTTC. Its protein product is CASSQGRLAGPWDEQFF.